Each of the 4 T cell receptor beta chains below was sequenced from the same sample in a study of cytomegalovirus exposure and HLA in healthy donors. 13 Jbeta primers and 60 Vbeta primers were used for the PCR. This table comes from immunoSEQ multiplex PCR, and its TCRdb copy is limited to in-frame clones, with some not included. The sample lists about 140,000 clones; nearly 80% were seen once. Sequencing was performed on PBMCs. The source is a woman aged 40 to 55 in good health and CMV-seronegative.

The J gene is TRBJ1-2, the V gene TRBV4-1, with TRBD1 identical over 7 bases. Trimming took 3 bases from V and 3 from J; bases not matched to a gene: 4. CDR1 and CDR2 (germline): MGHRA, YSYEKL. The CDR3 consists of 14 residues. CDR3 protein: CASSQPGTDYGYTF. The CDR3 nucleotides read TGCGCCAGCAGCCAGCCCGGGACAGACTATGGCTACACCTTC.

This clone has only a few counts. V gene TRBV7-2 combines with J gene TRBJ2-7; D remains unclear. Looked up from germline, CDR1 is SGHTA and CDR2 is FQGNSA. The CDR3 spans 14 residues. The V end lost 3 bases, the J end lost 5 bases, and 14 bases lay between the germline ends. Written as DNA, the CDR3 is TGTGCCAGCAGCTTCCACGCCGAGATAAACGAGCAGTACTTC. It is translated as CASSFHAEINEQYF.

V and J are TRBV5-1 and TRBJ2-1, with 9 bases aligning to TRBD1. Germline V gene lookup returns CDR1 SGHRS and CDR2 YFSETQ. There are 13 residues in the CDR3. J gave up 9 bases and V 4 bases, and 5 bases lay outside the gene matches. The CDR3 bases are TGCGCCAGCAGCACAGGGGGCCGGAGTGAGCAGTTCTTC. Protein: CASSTGGRSEQFF.

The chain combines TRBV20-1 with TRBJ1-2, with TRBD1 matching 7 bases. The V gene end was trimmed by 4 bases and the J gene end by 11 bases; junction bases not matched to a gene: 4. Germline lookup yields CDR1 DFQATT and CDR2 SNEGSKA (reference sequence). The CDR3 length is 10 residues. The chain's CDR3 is CSAKGQPYTF. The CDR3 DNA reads TGCAGTGCTAAGGGACAGCCATACACCTTC.